Listed here are 6 T cell receptor beta chains from one sample, sequenced in a study of blood T cell repertoires in COVID-19. Clones were read by immunoSEQ multiplex PCR, and TCRdb kept only the in-frame ones, dropping some. The top ten clones hold 3% to 4.5% of a sample with roughly 130,000 clones, roughly 84% of them seen once. Sequencing was carried out using PBMCs or T cells enriched from blood (not recorded which). Every receptor here comes from a woman in her thirties who had recovered from COVID-19.

The chain couples TRBV18 to TRBJ1-1, with D possibly TRBD1 on 6 matching bases. Trimming took off 5 bases at V and 1 base at J, with 11 bases between the two ends. There are 14 residues in the CDR3. Germline V gives CDR1 KGHSH, CDR2 LQKENI. The CDR3 coding sequence is TGTGCCAGCTCAAGGGCCAGGGGGAACACTGAAGCTTTCTTT. Amino acids: CASSRARGNTEAFF.

The chain employs TRBV6-1 and TRBJ2-5; 8 bases are a match to TRBD2. Germline CDR1 and CDR2: MNHNS and SASEGT. V dropped 6 bases and J dropped 1; count of bases not matched to a gene: 10. This CDR3 is 16 amino acids long. The CDR3 loop is CASRESAGGPQETQYF. The CDR3 bases are TGTGCCAGCAGAGAATCGGCGGGGGGCCCCCAAGAGACCCAGTACTTC.

The chain employs TRBV13 and TRBJ2-7, with a tentative D call TRBD2 (6 bases). Germline loops: CDR1 PRHDT, CDR2 FYEKMQ (reference sequence). The CDR3 totals 14 residues. V shed 5 bases and J shed 1 base, with 12 bases lying between them. This chain's CDR3 is CASSLPDYSYEQYF. CDR3 nucleotides: TGTGCCAGCAGCCTACCGGACTATTCCTACGAGCAGTACTTC.

The CDR3: CASSNPGQGAGEQYF. CDR3 sequence (DNA): TGTGCCAGCAGTAACCCGGGGCAGGGGGCTGGGGAGCAGTACTTC. The rearrangement joins TRBV28 to TRBJ2-7; 8 bases match TRBD1. This CDR3 contains 15 residues. V lost 5 bases to trimming and J lost 7 bases; unmatched junction nucleotides: 13. The germline V gene encodes CDR1 MDHEN and CDR2 SYDVKM.

The V gene is TRBV21-1, the J gene TRBJ2-1; the D call of TRBD2 is as the table states it, not checked on the DNA. TRBV21-1 is tagged as a pseudogene. The CDR3 is 18 amino acids. The CDR3 nucleotides read TGTGCCAGCAGCAAAGTGAGGACTAGCGGGAGCAGGTACAATGAGCAGTTCTTC. It encodes CASSKVRTSGSRYNEQFF.

The chain couples TRBV28 to TRBJ1-2; 9 bases map to TRBD1. This CDR3 has 15 amino acids. The V and J ends lost 3 bases and 2 bases, in that order; junction bases with no gene match: 4. The germline gives CDR1 MDHEN, CDR2 SYDVKM. CDR3 sequence (DNA): TGTGCCAGCAGTTTTTGGGACAGGGTCAACTATGGCTACACCTTC. Amino acids: CASSFWDRVNYGYTF.